A single sample is the source of the 29 T cell receptor beta chains below, sequenced in a study of blood T cell repertoires in COVID-19. Only in-frame clones appear in the TCRdb table, and some are missing; sequencing was by immunoSEQ multiplex PCR. Counted here are some 65,000 clones, roughly 86% occurring once; the ten biggest clones make up more than 15%. Sequenced material: peripheral blood. The receptor source for this set is a man aged 40-49 years with COVID-19, enrolled during active disease.

This chain links TRBV5-5 with TRBJ2-2; D is possibly TRBD1 (6 bases). The CDR3 consists of 14 residues. Trimming took off 4 bases at V and 6 bases at J, with 13 bases between the two ends. Germline V gene lookup returns CDR1 SGHKS and CDR2 YYEKEE (reference sequence). The chain's CDR3 is CASSPQGVAGELFF. The CDR3 DNA reads TGTGCCAGCAGCCCACAGGGAGTCGCCGGGGAGCTGTTTTTT. The entire variable domain, with the rest obtained from reference TRBV5-5 and TRBJ2-2, is as follows: DAGVTQSPTHLIKTRGQQVTLRCSPISGHKSVSWYQQVLGQGPQFIFQYYEKEERGRGNFPDRFSARQFPNYSSELNVNALLLGDSALYLCASSPQGVAGELFFGEGSRLTVL.

The CDR3 DNA reads TGTGCCAGCAGTGCGGAGGAAAGGAATGAGCAGTTCTTC. Its translation is CASSAEERNEQFF. The chain links TRBV6-4 to TRBJ2-1, with a tentative D call TRBD2 (5 bases). Trimming cost V 4 bases and J 7 bases, with 11 bases left between them. The CDR3 extends over 13 amino acids. CDR1 MRHNA and CDR2 SNTAGT come from the germline V gene.

V gene TRBV10-3 combines with J gene TRBJ2-6, with 9 bases identical to TRBD1. V shed 5 bases and J 0 bases; nucleotides not matched to a gene: 5. Germline-derived CDR1 and CDR2 are ENHRY and SYGVKD. The CDR3 has 17 residues. Here the CDR3 reads CAISTGGTASGANVLTF. Here the CDR3 DNA reads TGTGCCATCAGTACAGGGGGCACTGCCTCTGGGGCCAACGTCCTGACTTTC.

This chain links TRBV10-2 with TRBJ2-5; 7 bases line up with TRBD1. CDR1 WSHSY and CDR2 SAAADI come from the germline V gene. The CDR3 extends over 16 amino acids. The ends lost 6 bases at V and 5 bases at J; junction bases unmatched: 15. The CDR3 sequence is CASRAPDVGGRETQYF. CDR3 nucleotide sequence: TGCGCCAGCAGGGCCCCCGACGTAGGGGGCAGGGAGACCCAGTACTTC.

This chain uses TRBV6-5 with TRBJ2-3; 7 bases map to TRBD1. The length of the CDR3 is 13 residues. Germline assignment: CDR1 MNHEY and CDR2 SVGAGI. V was clipped by 6 bases and J by 5 bases; unmatched bases: 5. This chain's CDR3 is CASSPYRGDTQYF. The DNA of the CDR3 is TGTGCCAGCAGCCCCTACAGGGGAGATACGCAGTATTTT.

This chain uses TRBV5-1 with TRBJ2-7; 9 nucleotides line up with TRBD1. The V gene's germline CDR1 is SGHRS and CDR2 YFSETQ. Trimming took 0 bases from V and 5 from J; bases not matched to a gene: 6. The CDR3 extends over 15 amino acids. In DNA, the CDR3 is TGCGCCAGCAGCTTGGACGGGACAGGGTCCAACGAGCAGTACTTC. Translation gives CASSLDGTGSNEQYF.

The chain employs TRBV5-4 and TRBJ2-7; 7 bases are shared with TRBD2. The trim removed 0 bases at V and 4 bases at J, leaving 4 bases unmatched. Looked up from germline, CDR1 is SGHNT and CDR2 is YYREEE (reference sequence). The CDR3 has 14 amino acids. CDR3 nucleotide sequence: TGTGCCAGCAGCTTGGCCGGGGGGAGATACGAGCAGTACTTC. Its translation is CASSLAGGRYEQYF. Supplemented by reference TRBV5-4 and TRBJ2-7, the full variable domain reads ETGVTQSPTHLIKTRGQQVTLRCSSQSGHNTVSWYQQALGQGPQFIFQYYREEENGRGNFPPRFSGLQFPNYSSELNVNALELDDSALYLCASSLAGGRYEQYFGPGTRLTVT.

This chain joins TRBV6-6 and TRBJ1-6; no definite D call. Germline CDR1 is MNHNY and CDR2 is SVGAGI (reference sequence). Trimming cost V 6 bases and J 0 bases, with 6 bases left between them. There are 14 residues in the CDR3. The CDR3 coding sequence is TGTGCCAGCAGACAGTCCTCCTATAATTCACCCCTCCACTTT. Translated, it gives CASRQSSYNSPLHF.

This chain connects TRBV29-1 to TRBJ2-5; tentative D call: TRBD1 (6 bases). V gave up 7 bases and J gave up 5 bases, with 14 bases separating them. The CDR3 contains 12 residues. The V gene's germline CDR1 is SQVTM and CDR2 ANQGSEA. CDR3 nucleotides: TGCAGCGGTGGAGGACAGTACGAGACCCAGTACTTC. Translation gives CSGGGQYETQYF. The complete variable domain, with remaining parts taken from reference TRBV29-1 and TRBJ2-5, reads SAVISQKPSRDICQRGTSLTIQCQVDSQVTMMFWYRQQPGQSLTLIATANQGSEATYESGFVIDKFPISRPNLTFSTLTVSNMSPEDSSIYLCSGGGQYETQYFGPGTRLLVL.

There are many counts of this clone. V usage is TRBV2 and J usage is TRBJ1-6; D might be TRBD1 (6 bases). Germline CDR1 SNHLY, CDR2 FYNNEI. This CDR3 contains 10 residues. V was trimmed by 6 bases and J by 19 bases, leaving 13 bases between them. CDR3 bases: TGTGCCAGCAGAGAGGGACAAACTCACTTT. As protein: CASREGQTHF.

In its sample, this clone was seen a few times. V and J are TRBV30 and TRBJ2-7; D might be TRBD2 (6 bases). V lost 2 bases, J lost 6 bases, and 17 bases lay in between. The germline V gene encodes CDR1 GTSNPN and CDR2 SVGIG (reference sequence). This CDR3 is built from 14 residues. DNA for the CDR3: TGTGCCTGGAGTTGGGGGGTGGAGAGTACCGAGCAGTACTTC. As protein: CAWSWGVESTEQYF.

V usage is TRBV6-1 and J usage is TRBJ2-5; 7 positions agree with TRBD1. V was pared by 2 bases and J by 5 bases, with 8 bases of the junction left unmatched. Germline loops: CDR1 MNHNS, CDR2 SASEGT. CDR3 size: 15 residues. This CDR3 reads CASSESKGAWETQYF. CDR3 nucleotides: TGTGCCAGCAGTGAATCTAAGGGGGCTTGGGAGACCCAGTACTTC.

The chain recombines TRBV3-1 (or the pseudogene TRBV3-2) with TRBJ2-7, with D possibly matching TRBD2 (5 bases). The CDR3 is made up of 15 amino acids. V was pared by 4 bases and J by 5 bases, with 18 bases between. Per the germline V gene, CDR1 is LGHDT and CDR2 is YNNKEL (reference sequence). CDR3 sequence: CASSPRGSPPHEQYF. DNA for the CDR3: TGTGCCAGCAGCCCCCGGGGATCACCCCCCCACGAGCAGTACTTC.

This clone was recorded only once. The V call is TRBV30, the J call TRBJ1-4, with TRBD1 as a possible D gene (6 bases). The CDR3 is 15 amino acids. V lost 4 bases and J lost 8, with 20 bases in between. Per the germline V gene, CDR1 is GTSNPN and CDR2 is SVGIG (reference sequence). The CDR3, as DNA: TGTGCCTGGATCGTACCAGGGGAGGGAGGAGAAAAACTGTTTTTT. This sequence encodes CAWIVPGEGGEKLFF.

The rearrangement links TRBV6-5 to TRBJ2-7; D unclear. The V and J ends lost 4 bases and 3 bases respectively, with 4 bases between them. The CDR3 has 11 amino acids. Germline V CDR1 and CDR2: MNHEY, SVGAGI. This chain's CDR3 is CASSSLYEQYF. CDR3 DNA sequence: TGTGCCAGCAGTTCACTCTACGAGCAGTACTTC.

V gene TRBV30 combines with J gene TRBJ2-7, with D perhaps TRBD2 (6 bases). Germline V gene data show CDR1 as GTSNPN and CDR2 as SVGIG (reference sequence). CDR3 length equals 12 residues. V lost 5 bases and J lost 4, with 12 bases in between. The CDR3 sequence: CAWGTSPYEQYF. The CDR3 DNA is TGTGCCTGGGGAACTAGCCCGTACGAGCAGTACTTC.

V and J are TRBV5-1 and TRBJ2-5, with 7 bases fitting TRBD2. CDR1 and CDR2 (germline): SGHRS, YFSETQ. The CDR3 totals 15 residues. Germline trimming cut 0 bases from V and 1 base from J; bases unmatched to any gene: 3. The CDR3 nucleotides read TGCGCCAGCAGCTTGGTGTCTAGCGGCCAAGAGACCCAGTACTTC. Protein: CASSLVSSGQETQYF.

V and J are TRBV5-6 and TRBJ2-7, with 9 bases lining up with TRBD2. CDR3 length: 17 residues. Germline CDR1 and CDR2: SGHDT and YYEEEE. Trimming took 4 bases from V and 3 from J; bases not matched to a gene: 14. CDR3 coding DNA: TGTGCCAGCAGCCATTCTAGCGGGGCTCTCGCACACTACGAGCAGTACTTC. Encoded protein: CASSHSSGALAHYEQYF.

CDR3 bases: TGCGCCAGCAGCTTGAGGCCACCGGGTACGAATGAAAAACTGTTTTTT. Its translation is CASSLRPPGTNEKLFF. V gene TRBV5-1 combines with J gene TRBJ1-4; D gene uncertain. V shed 1 base and J shed 5 bases, with 15 bases lying between them. The CDR3 extends over 16 amino acids. Germline loops: CDR1 SGHRS, CDR2 YFSETQ.

This clone was seen more than once but under ten times. This chain joins TRBV5-1 and TRBJ2-3; the D is unclear. Trimming took 3 bases from V and 6 from J, leaving 8 bases between them. Per germline, CDR1 SGHRS and CDR2 YFSETQ. The length of the CDR3 is 12 residues. In DNA, the CDR3 is TGCGCCAGCAGCTACAACACGGATACGCAGTATTTT. Amino acids: CASSYNTDTQYF.

The chain combines TRBV19 with TRBJ2-2; 7 bases line up with TRBD1. V was pared by 1 base and J by 2 bases, with 1 base of the junction left unmatched. Germline assignment: CDR1 LNHDA and CDR2 SQIVND (reference sequence). The CDR3 runs 15 residues. The CDR3 coding sequence is TGTGCCAGTAGTATAGGACAGGGCAACACCGGGGAGCTGTTTTTT. It codes for CASSIGQGNTGELFF.

This clone was seen only a few times. CDR3 sequence (DNA): TGTGCCAGCACCCAGGATTCCTATAATTCACCCCTCCACTTT. Protein product: CASTQDSYNSPLHF. The V gene is TRBV28, the J gene TRBJ1-6; no firm D call. This CDR3 has 14 residues. The V end was cut by 7 bases, the J end by 1 base, with 8 bases between. Germline CDR1 reads MDHEN; CDR2 reads SYDVKM.

This sequence joins TRBV28 and TRBJ2-6; maybe TRBD1 (5 bases). The CDR3 covers 15 residues. The V and J ends lost 4 bases and 5 bases respectively, with 12 bases between them. Germline CDR1 reads MDHEN; CDR2 reads SYDVKM. CDR3 coding DNA: TGTGCCAGCAGTTCCCCGACAGTTCGGGCCAACGTCCTGACTTTC. This codes for CASSSPTVRANVLTF.

The chain carries TRBV6-2 or TRBV6-3 and TRBJ2-5, with 8 bases aligning to TRBD1. The CDR3 extends over 13 amino acids. CDR1 and CDR2 (germline): MNHEY, SVGEGT. V shed 4 bases, J shed 4 bases, and the junction held 2 bases outside the gene matches. The CDR3 bases are TGTGCCAGCAGTTCAGGGGGCGGAGAGACCCAGTACTTC. Its protein product is CASSSGGGETQYF.

This chain links TRBV29-1 with TRBJ2-3; 8 bases line up with TRBD2. Germline V gene lookup returns CDR1 SQVTM and CDR2 ANQGSEA. The CDR3 is made up of 14 amino acids. The V and J ends lost 7 bases and 1 base, in that order; junction bases with no gene match: 7. The CDR3 DNA sequence: TGCAGCGCCCACCGGGGGGGTGGCACAGATACGCAGTATTTT. Translated, it gives CSAHRGGGTDTQYF.

The V gene is TRBV18, the J gene TRBJ1-1; no reliable D call. The CDR3 has 16 residues. CDR1 is KGHSH and CDR2 is LQKENI in the germline V gene. Trimming shortened V by 4 bases and J by 0 bases, and 15 bases separated the two germline ends. The CDR3 region has the DNA TGTGCCAGCTCACTGGCGACTATAGGACTGAACACTGAAGCTTTCTTT. Protein sequence: CASSLATIGLNTEAFF.

This chain uses TRBV19 with TRBJ1-1, with 8 bases fitting TRBD1. The CDR3 has 18 amino acids. The trim removed 3 bases at V and 0 bases at J, leaving 12 bases unmatched. In germline, CDR1 is LNHDA, CDR2 SQIVND (reference sequence). The CDR3 sequence: CASSIGTGDSNMNTEAFF. CDR3 DNA: TGTGCCAGTAGTATTGGGACAGGCGATTCCAACATGAACACTGAAGCTTTCTTT.

The chain combines TRBV11-2 with TRBJ2-5; 10 bases agree with TRBD2. The V gene's germline CDR1 is SGHAT and CDR2 FQNNGV. The CDR3 has 18 amino acids. The J segment lost 1 base and the V segment lost 5 bases, leaving 13 bases of the junction unmatched. In DNA form, the CDR3 reads TGTGCCAGCAGCCCCCGGGTAGCGGGGGGCCCCGCCCAAGAGACCCAGTACTTC. Amino acid sequence: CASSPRVAGGPAQETQYF.

The genes are TRBV14 and TRBJ1-6; TRBD1 matches at 10 bases. V lost 4 bases and J lost 5; bases outside the gene matches: 5. The CDR3 spans 16 residues. From germline, CDR1 is SGHDN and CDR2 FVKESK. CDR3 nucleotide sequence: TGTGCCAGCAGCCCATTGGGGACAGGGGATAATTCACCCCTCCACTTT. Translated, it gives CASSPLGTGDNSPLHF.